This T cell receptor beta chain was retrieved from a study of early T cells in non-severe SARS-CoV-2 infection. Overall study: Chains were not paired, and sequencing was done on bulk RNA from unsorted whole blood.

This clonotype was counted ten times or more. Antigen: not known. Study-level points and caveats: Anti-spike CD8 responses were favored in VDJdb matching, and private and CD4 specificities were missed.

The germline V and J ends were trimmed by 5 bases and 9 bases, with 14 bases remaining between them. This CDR3 has 14 amino acids. Individual cDNA molecules were tagged with unique molecular identifiers, the study reported. TCRdb recomputed calls from the 5' RACE reads with MiXCR, one row per CDR3 protein. The table has around 92,000 distinct CDR3 sequences, 11% seen once; the top ten hold approximately 5%. This receptor was obtained from an adult who was a healthcare worker with PCR-confirmed SARS-CoV-2 infection or an uninfected control (not recorded which). Input material: whole blood. The chain recombines TRBV12-3 or TRBV12-4 with TRBJ1-6; weak D call: TRBD1 (6 bases). The DNA for the CDR3 is TGTGCCAGCAGTAAACAGGGAAGGGGTTCACCCCTCCACTTT. It translates to CASSKQGRGSPLHF.